A single sample gave rise to the 2 T cell receptor beta chains below, sequenced in a study of cytomegalovirus exposure and HLA in healthy donors. TCRdb keeps only in-frame clones here, not all; method: immunoSEQ multiplex PCR. In the table there are 200,000 to 250,000 clones, 75% to 90% of which are singletons. Sequences were obtained from PBMCs. Receptor source: a woman aged 18-29 years in good health and CMV-seronegative.

The J gene is TRBJ1-4, the V gene TRBV27; a weak D match, TRBD1 (5 bases). Germline CDR1 MNHEY, CDR2 SMNVEV (reference sequence). Trimming took 5 bases from V and 7 from J, leaving 17 bases between them. This CDR3 contains 15 residues. The CDR3 coding sequence is TGTGCCAGCAGTGCTGCAGGTCGCGGGGGTGAAAAACTGTTTTTT. The encoded protein is CASSAAGRGGEKLFF.

This clone was seen more than once but under ten times. This rearrangement joins TRBV6-5 to TRBJ1-2; D may be TRBD1 (6 bases). The CDR3 runs 14 residues. Between the trimmed V and J ends, which lost 0 bases and 8 bases, there was a span of 13 bases. Germline CDR1 is MNHEY and CDR2 is SVGAGI. The CDR3 DNA sequence: TGTGCCAGCAGTTACTCGAGGGGGGACCCCGGCTACACCTTC. It encodes CASSYSRGDPGYTF.